This T cell receptor (beta chain) is from a study of human T cells and chemical hapten exposure. The overall study: The sensitizing agent was 2% DPC, placed on approximately 2 cm by approximately 2 cm of upper inner arm skin.

TCRdb called the RACE reads again in MiXCR, with one record for every CDR3 protein. This table holds 300,000 to 350,000 distinct CDR3 sequences, under 8% found once. Germline V gene data show CDR1 as MNHEY and CDR2 as SVGAGI. The CDR3 extends over 15 amino acids. V lost 8 bases, J lost 4 bases, and 18 bases lay in between. Time point described: patch test 1, 2 weeks after DPC sensitization. Described treatment: therapeutic diphenylcyclopropenone sensitization with weekly scalp DPC. This clonotype was observed a few times. The specimen comprised whole blood, sampled in connection with sensitization to the hapten diphenylcyclopropenone (DPC). This TCR derives from a woman under 30 with alopecia areata. Some clones in this sample may be carry-over from other donors' samples. This rearrangement joins TRBV6-5 to TRBJ1-5; D unclear. CDR3 sequence: CASREGLGKNQPQHF. DNA for the CDR3: TGTGCCAGCCGGGAAGGACTGGGGAAGAATCAGCCCCAGCATTTT.